The rows below give T cell receptor beta chains drawn from one sample of a study of spatial heterogeneity in lung cancer. TCRdb reprocessed the 5' RACE reads with MiXCR, giving one entry per CDR3 protein. The table lists roughly 5,900 distinct CDR3 sequences, 6.5% to 7% of them singletons. The sequencing here drew on lung tumor tissue, taken at surgery. These receptors all stem from a male donor with early-stage non-small cell lung cancer. Both conserved end residues are part of each CDR3. The order of the fields is J gene, D gene, V gene, clone size, CDR3 protein, CDR3 DNA. The D gene is left open where the match is weak. Clone size reads once, few, many, or a class if the clone is expanded.

J gene: TRBJ2-2
D gene: TRBD2
V gene: TRBV7-9
clone size: many
CDR3 protein: CASSRLAETGELFF
CDR3 DNA: TGTGCCAGCAGCAGACTAGCGGAGACCGGGGAGCTGTTTTTT

J gene: TRBJ2-7
D gene: TRBD1
V gene: TRBV29-1
clone size: few
CDR3 protein: CSVEDRTGYAYEQYF
CDR3 DNA: TGCAGCGTTGAAGACCGGACAGGATATGCCTACGAGCAGTACTTC

J gene: TRBJ1-3
D gene: NA
V gene: TRBV27
clone size: medium-sized
CDR3 protein: CASSLSGGPGNTIYF
CDR3 DNA: TGTGCCAGCAGTTTATCGGGGGGTCCCGGAAACACCATATATTTT

J gene: TRBJ2-2
D gene: NA
V gene: TRBV12-3/TRBV12-4
clone size: many
CDR3 protein: CASGTSNTGELFF
CDR3 DNA: TGTGCCAGCGGGACTTCCAACACCGGGGAGCTGTTTTTT

J gene: TRBJ2-2
D gene: NA
V gene: TRBV12-3/TRBV12-4
clone size: medium-sized
CDR3 protein: CASNMRQGTGELFF
CDR3 DNA: TGTGCCAGCAACATGAGGCAGGGGACCGGGGAGCTGTTTTTT

J gene: TRBJ2-3
D gene: TRBD2
V gene: TRBV29-1
clone size: medium-sized
CDR3 protein: CSVATSGTYTDTQYF
CDR3 DNA: TGCAGCGTCGCAACTAGCGGGACCTACACAGATACGCAGTATTTT

J gene: TRBJ2-3
D gene: TRBD2
V gene: TRBV3-1
clone size: few
CDR3 protein: CASSDRLAGPTDTQYF
CDR3 DNA: TGTGCCAGCAGCGACCGACTAGCGGGGCCCACAGATACGCAGTATTTT

J gene: TRBJ2-1
D gene: TRBD2
V gene: TRBV29-1
clone size: many
CDR3 protein: CSAWTSGRRNEQFF
CDR3 DNA: TGCAGCGCCTGGACTAGCGGGAGGAGGAATGAGCAGTTCTTC

J gene: TRBJ2-3
D gene: TRBD2
V gene: TRBV5-1
clone size: few
CDR3 protein: CASRRGLGADTQYF
CDR3 DNA: TGCGCCAGCAGGCGGGGACTAGGAGCAGATACGCAGTATTTT

J gene: TRBJ2-1
D gene: TRBD2
V gene: TRBV12-3/TRBV12-4
clone size: medium-sized
CDR3 protein: CASREGLVTNEQFF
CDR3 DNA: TGTGCCAGCAGGGAGGGACTAGTGACTAATGAGCAGTTCTTC

J gene: TRBJ1-5
D gene: NA
V gene: TRBV20-1
clone size: many
CDR3 protein: CSASLGSNQPQHF
CDR3 DNA: TGCAGTGCTAGTTTGGGGAGTAATCAGCCCCAGCATTTT

J gene: TRBJ2-3
D gene: NA
V gene: TRBV2
clone size: medium-sized
CDR3 protein: CASTDFSTDTQYF
CDR3 DNA: TGTGCCAGCACGGACTTTAGCACAGATACGCAGTATTTT

J gene: TRBJ2-2
D gene: NA
V gene: TRBV5-4
clone size: many
CDR3 protein: CASSRDHRAGELFF
CDR3 DNA: TGTGCCAGCAGCCGGGACCATAGGGCCGGGGAGCTGTTTTTT

J gene: TRBJ2-5
D gene: NA
V gene: TRBV7-8
clone size: medium-sized
CDR3 protein: CASSLRQVGRAQYF
CDR3 DNA: TGTGCCAGCAGCCTCCGACAGGTGGGGAGGGCCCAGTACTTC

J gene: TRBJ2-1
D gene: NA
V gene: TRBV27
clone size: medium-sized
CDR3 protein: CASRSRDFRAYNEQFF
CDR3 DNA: TGTGCCAGCAGATCAAGGGACTTCCGGGCCTACAATGAGCAGTTCTTC